What follows is one T cell receptor beta chain and its context. TCRdb's copy holds only in-frame clones and misses some; the assay was immunoSEQ multiplex PCR. The sample lists 96,000 or so clones; roughly 89% were seen once. The sample originates from a study of blood T cell repertoires in COVID-19. V gave up 4 bases and J gave up 4 bases, with 15 bases separating them. Germline V lookup: CDR1 SGHRS, CDR2 YFSETQ. CDR3 length equals 15 residues. The sequencing input was peripheral blood. The receptor was derived from a human donor with COVID-19, enrolled during active disease. The donor label of this sample is uncertain. The chain uses TRBV5-1 and TRBJ1-3, with unresolved D. The CDR3 region is CASSKEGVEGNTIYF. Here the CDR3 DNA reads TGCGCCAGCAGCAAAGAGGGAGTGGAAGGAAACACCATATATTTT.